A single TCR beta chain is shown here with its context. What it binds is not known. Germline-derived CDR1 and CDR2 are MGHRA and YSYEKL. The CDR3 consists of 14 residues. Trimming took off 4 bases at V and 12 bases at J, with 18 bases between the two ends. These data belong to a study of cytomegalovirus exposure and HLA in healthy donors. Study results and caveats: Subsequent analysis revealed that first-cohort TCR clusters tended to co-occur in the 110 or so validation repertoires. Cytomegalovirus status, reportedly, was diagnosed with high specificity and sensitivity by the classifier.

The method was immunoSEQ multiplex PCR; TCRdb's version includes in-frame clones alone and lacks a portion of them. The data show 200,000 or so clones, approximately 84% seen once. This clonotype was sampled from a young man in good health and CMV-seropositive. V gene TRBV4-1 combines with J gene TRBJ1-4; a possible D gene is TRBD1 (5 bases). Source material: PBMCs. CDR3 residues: CASSPTGFPKELFF. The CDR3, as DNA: TGCGCCAGCAGCCCTACAGGATTTCCAAAGGAACTGTTTTTT.